Listed below are T cell receptor beta chains from one sample, sequenced in a study of blood T cell repertoires in COVID-19. Clones were sequenced by immunoSEQ multiplex PCR, and TCRdb holds only the in-frame ones, with some missing. This table holds 200,000 to 250,000 clones, 70% to 85% found once. Source material: PBMCs or T cells enriched from blood (not recorded which). All receptors come from a man aged 40-55 years who had recovered from COVID-19. Both conserved end residues are part of each CDR3. D genes are given only for firm matches. Expanded clones get a size class; other rows say once, few or many, or leave the size out.

j_call d_call clone_size v_call cdr3_length cdr3_nt cdr3_aa
TRBJ2-7 TRBD1 - TRBV10-2 14 TGCGCCAGTATTACAGGGGGCGCATGGTCCGAGCAGTACTTC CASITGGAWSEQYF
TRBJ2-3 TRBD1 - TRBV5-1 18 TGCGCCAGCAGCTTGTTTAGGCCCGGGACAGGGGAAGCAGATACGCAGTATTTT CASSLFRPGTGEADTQYF
TRBJ2-3 TRBD2 - TRBV7-3 15 TGTGCCAGCAGCCCAACTAGCGGGGGGGCGGATACGCAGTATTTT CASSPTSGGADTQYF
TRBJ1-5 - - TRBV19 16 TGTGCCAGTAGGAGCCCCTCCTATTATAGCAATCAGCCCCAGCATTTT CASRSPSYYSNQPQHF
TRBJ1-3 TRBD1 - TRBV7-9 18 TGTGCCAGCAGCTTATACCACACAGGGGGCAAAACTGGAAACACCATATATTTT CASSLYHTGGKTGNTIYF
TRBJ1-5 TRBD1 - TRBV18 15 TGTGCCAGCTCACCACCAGGGGGCGGCAATCAGCCCCAGCATTTT CASSPPGGGNQPQHF
TRBJ2-2 - - TRBV3-1/TRBV3-2 17 TGTGCCAGCAGGGGAACAGGGCGGCCCACTAACACCGGGGAGCTGTTTTTT CASRGTGRPTNTGELFF
TRBJ2-2 - - TRBV6-1 15 TGTGCCAGCAGTGATGTGGGCGCCAACACCGGGGAGCTGTTTTTT CASSDVGANTGELFF
TRBJ1-2 TRBD1 - TRBV2 16 TGTGCCAGCAGTGAACGTAGGGACAGGGTGGGCTATGGCTACACCTTC CASSERRDRVGYGYTF
TRBJ2-2 TRBD2 - TRBV7-8 17 TGTGCCAGCAGCTTATTTGGGCTAGCGGGAGTTGTCGGGGAGCTGTTTTTT CASSLFGLAGVVGELFF
TRBJ2-7 TRBD1 - TRBV5-1 14 TGCGCCAGCAGCCTTGAACAGGGGGCGTACGAGCAGTACTTC CASSLEQGAYEQYF
TRBJ2-7 TRBD1 - TRBV25-1 16 TGTGCCAGCAGTGAAAGGGGCGAGACAGGGGCTCCCGAGCAGTACTTC CASSERGETGAPEQYF
TRBJ2-7 - - TRBV6-4 13 TGTGCCAGCCATACTCTTTGCCCCCACGAGCAGTACTTC CASHTLCPHEQYF
TRBJ1-1 - - TRBV15 16 TGTGCCACCAGCAGGGGAACAGGGACCTGGAACACTGAAGCTTTCTTT CATSRGTGTWNTEAFF
TRBJ1-4 TRBD1 - TRBV9 15 TGTGCCAGCAGCTTCGGACAGGGACAAAATGAAAAACTGTTTTTT CASSFGQGQNEKLFF
TRBJ2-5 - - TRBV15 14 TGTGCCACCAGCAGACAGGGGCGCCAAGAGACCCAGTACTTC CATSRQGRQETQYF
TRBJ2-5 - - TRBV4-2 15 TGTGCCAGCAGCCCTAGCGAACGGCACCAAGAGACCCAGTACTTC CASSPSERHQETQYF
TRBJ2-7 TRBD1 few TRBV5-4 15 TGTGCCAGCAGCTTTACAGGGGGTGGTCTAGACGAGCAGTACTTC CASSFTGGGLDEQYF
TRBJ1-5 - - TRBV18 15 TGTGCCAGCTCAAGGGGCAGGGGACCCAATCAGCCCCAGCATTTT CASSRGRGPNQPQHF
TRBJ1-5 - - TRBV28 15 TGTGCCAGCAGCCTTACAGGCCTTAGCAATCAGCCCCAGCATTTT CASSLTGLSNQPQHF
TRBJ2-7 TRBD2 - TRBV27 15 TGTGCCAGCAGTTTGGGACTAGCGGGAGCGTTCGAGCAGTACTTC CASSLGLAGAFEQYF
TRBJ1-1 - - TRBV11-2 14 TGTGCCAGCAGCTTAGTTTTTTTCGACACTGAAGCTTTCTTT CASSLVFFDTEAFF
TRBJ1-1 - - TRBV28 12 TGTGCCAGCACCCGAGACAGATGGGAAGCTTTCTTT CASTRDRWEAFF
TRBJ1-6 - - TRBV28 14 TGTGCCAGCAGGGTGAGCTCCTATAATTCACCCCTCCACTTT CASRVSSYNSPLHF
TRBJ2-2 - - TRBV5-8 13 TGTGCCAGCAGCCAATCACCCGAGGGGGAGCTGTTTTTT CASSQSPEGELFF
TRBJ1-2 TRBD1 - TRBV5-1 17 TGCGCCCGCAGCTTCCGCCGGGACAGGGGGGGGAACTATGGCTACACCTTC CARSFRRDRGGNYGYTF
TRBJ2-3 - - TRBV25-1 13 TGTGCCAGCATGGAGCGGCCCACAGATACGCAGTATTTT CASMERPTDTQYF
TRBJ2-3 TRBD1 - TRBV18 13 TGTGCCAGTAAAGGGGGCGCCCCAGATACGCAGTATTTT CASKGGAPDTQYF
TRBJ2-1 TRBD2 - TRBV6-5 15 TGTGCCAGCAGTTTACGACTAGCGGGAGACAATGAGCAGTTCTTC CASSLRLAGDNEQFF
TRBJ1-6 - once TRBV7-2 13 TGTGCCAGCAGCTTAGAGGTGGCGGCACCCCTCCACTTT CASSLEVAAPLHF
TRBJ1-2 - - TRBV5-6 12 TGTGCCAGCAGCTCTGGGAGCTATGGCTACACCTTC CASSSGSYGYTF
TRBJ2-1 TRBD2 once TRBV7-2 15 TGTGCCAGCATCCGACGACGGGGGGGTTTGGATGAGCAGTTCTTC CASIRRRGGLDEQFF
TRBJ2-2 TRBD2 - TRBV27 15 TGTGCCAGCAGTTTAACGACTAGCAGAGCCGGGGAGCTGTTTTTT CASSLTTSRAGELFF
TRBJ2-5 TRBD1 - TRBV28 15 TGTGCCAGCAGTTCCCCGGGACAGGGAGAAGAGACCCAGTACTTC CASSSPGQGEETQYF
TRBJ1-2 TRBD1 few TRBV9 14 TGTGCCAGCAGCTCCATGGACAGGGAGGATGGCTACACCTTC CASSSMDREDGYTF
TRBJ1-6 TRBD1 - TRBV25-1 15 TGTGCCAGCAGTGGGAACAGGGGGCGGAATTCACCCCTCCACTTT CASSGNRGRNSPLHF
TRBJ1-5 TRBD1 - TRBV19 18 TGTGCCAGTAGCGTCCCGGGACAGGCCTCTTATAGCAATCAGCCCCAGCATTTT CASSVPGQASYSNQPQHF
TRBJ1-3 TRBD1 - TRBV5-1 15 TGCGCCAGCGCGGAGGGGGCGGCAGGTGGAAACACCATATATTTT CASAEGAAGGNTIYF
TRBJ2-1 TRBD2 few TRBV15 15 TGTGCCACCAGCAAGAGAGGGGAGGGCTACAATGAGCAGTTCTTC CATSKRGEGYNEQFF
TRBJ2-1 TRBD2 - TRBV25-1 16 TGTGCCAGCAGTGCCCAACTAGCGGGGGGATACAATGAGCAGTTCTTC CASSAQLAGGYNEQFF
TRBJ1-4 - - TRBV29-1 12 TGCAGCGTTGGGACAGATGCCGAAAAACTGTTTTTT CSVGTDAEKLFF
TRBJ1-1 TRBD1 - TRBV6-5 13 TGTGCCAGCAGTTTAGAGGGGACAGGTGAAGCTTTCTTT CASSLEGTGEAFF
TRBJ1-1 - - TRBV6-5 14 TGTGCCAGCAGTCCTGCGGGAGGATGGGCTGAAGCTTTCTTT CASSPAGGWAEAFF
TRBJ1-2 TRBD1 once TRBV5-1 16 TGCGCCAGCAGCTTGGTTGGGACAGGTGAAATTGATGGCTACACCTTC CASSLVGTGEIDGYTF
TRBJ1-5 - - TRBV28 15 TGTGCCAGCAGTTTGAGACAGTATAGCAATCAGCCCCAGCATTTT CASSLRQYSNQPQHF
TRBJ2-7 TRBD2 - TRBV6-1 15 TGTGCCAGCAGTGATCCCAACGGGGGGGCCTACGAGCAGTACTTC CASSDPNGGAYEQYF
TRBJ1-5 TRBD1 once TRBV7-2 15 TGTGCCAGCAGCCCGAACGGGGACAGCGTTACGGGGCAGCATTTT CASSPNGDSVTGQHF
TRBJ1-6 - - TRBV14 13 TGTGCCAGCAGCCGGCAGTATAATTCACCCCTCCACTTT CASSRQYNSPLHF
TRBJ1-2 TRBD1 - TRBV12-3/TRBV12-4 13 TGTGCCAGCAGGATCCAGGGGGTTGGTGGCTACACCTTC CASRIQGVGGYTF
TRBJ2-5 - - TRBV5-4 16 TGTGCCAGCAGCGCTGGTGGCGGGGTCTTATCAGAGACCCAGTACTTC CASSAGGGVLSETQYF
TRBJ2-1 - - TRBV3-1/TRBV3-2 14 TGTGCCAGCAGCCAATGGGGGCGGGTCGGGGAGCAGTTCTTC CASSQWGRVGEQFF
TRBJ1-3 - - TRBV28 17 TGTGCCAGCAGTTCCCCGCTGAGGGGGACCTCTGGAAACACCATATATTTT CASSSPLRGTSGNTIYF
TRBJ2-5 - - TRBV21-1 13 TGTGCCAGCAGCAAGGGACAGCAAGAGACCCAGTACTTC CASSKGQQETQYF
TRBJ2-7 - - TRBV4-3 14 TGCGCCAGCAGCCATGGCGACGGGGAGTACGAGCAGTACTTC CASSHGDGEYEQYF
TRBJ1-1 - - TRBV15 13 TGTGCCACCAGCAGGCCATCTAAGACTGAAGCTTTCTTT CATSRPSKTEAFF
TRBJ1-5 - - TRBV5-4 12 TGTGCCGGGAGTAAACGAGGTGAGCCCCAGCATTTT CAGSKRGEPQHF
TRBJ2-1 - few TRBV7-8 16 TGTGCCAGCAGCTCCGGGACTGGGATCTTCTACAATGAGCAGTTCTTC CASSSGTGIFYNEQFF
TRBJ1-2 - - TRBV29-1 11 TGCAGCGTTGGGGGAGGGGAAGGCTACACCTTC CSVGGGEGYTF
TRBJ2-6 - - TRBV3-1/TRBV3-2 17 TGTGCCAGCAGCCAATCCAGGGTAAGCTCTGGGGCCAACGTCCTGACTTTC CASSQSRVSSGANVLTF
TRBJ2-1 - - TRBV4-1 14 TGCGCCAGCAGCCAAGTTGTGGGCTATTCGGAGCAGTTCTTC CASSQVVGYSEQFF